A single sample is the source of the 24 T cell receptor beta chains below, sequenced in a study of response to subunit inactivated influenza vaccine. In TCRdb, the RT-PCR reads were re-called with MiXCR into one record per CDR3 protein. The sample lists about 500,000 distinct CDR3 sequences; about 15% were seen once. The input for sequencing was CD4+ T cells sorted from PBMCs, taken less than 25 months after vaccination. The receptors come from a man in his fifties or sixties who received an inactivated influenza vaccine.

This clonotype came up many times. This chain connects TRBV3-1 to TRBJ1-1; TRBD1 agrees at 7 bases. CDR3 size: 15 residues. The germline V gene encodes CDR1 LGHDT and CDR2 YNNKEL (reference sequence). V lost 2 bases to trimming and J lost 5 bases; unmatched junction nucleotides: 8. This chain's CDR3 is CASSQRGGGGTEAFF. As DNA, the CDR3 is TGTGCCAGCAGCCAAAGGGGAGGGGGCGGAACTGAAGCTTTCTTT.

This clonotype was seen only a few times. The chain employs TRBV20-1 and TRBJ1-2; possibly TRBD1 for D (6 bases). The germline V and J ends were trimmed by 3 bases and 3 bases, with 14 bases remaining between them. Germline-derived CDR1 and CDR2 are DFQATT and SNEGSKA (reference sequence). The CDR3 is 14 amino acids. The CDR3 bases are TGCAGTGCTAGGGGGGCCCCAAACCACTATGGCTACACCTTC. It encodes CSARGAPNHYGYTF.

The CDR3 sequence is CASSYRDRPTDTQYF. CDR3 nucleotides: TGTGCCAGCAGTTACCGGGACAGGCCCACAGATACGCAGTATTTT. This rearrangement joins TRBV6-5 to TRBJ2-3; TRBD1 agrees at 8 bases. CDR1 MNHEY and CDR2 SVGAGI come from the germline V gene. This CDR3 spans 15 amino acids. The V and J ends lost 2 bases and 2 bases, in that order; junction bases with no gene match: 3.

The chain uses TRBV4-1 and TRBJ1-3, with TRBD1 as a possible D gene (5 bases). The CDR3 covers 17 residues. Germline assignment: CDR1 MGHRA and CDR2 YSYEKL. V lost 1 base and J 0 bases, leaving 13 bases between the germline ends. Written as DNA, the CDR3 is TGCGCCAGCAGCCAAGGGGGGGGGTTTATCTCTGGAAACACCATATATTTT. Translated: CASSQGGGFISGNTIYF.

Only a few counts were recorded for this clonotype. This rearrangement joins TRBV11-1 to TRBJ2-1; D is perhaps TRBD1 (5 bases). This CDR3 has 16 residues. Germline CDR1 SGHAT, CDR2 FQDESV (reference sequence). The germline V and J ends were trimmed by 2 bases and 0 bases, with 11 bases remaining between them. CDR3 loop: CASSLFYRSSYNEQFF. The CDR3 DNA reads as TGTGCCAGCAGCTTATTCTACAGGAGCTCCTACAATGAGCAGTTCTTC. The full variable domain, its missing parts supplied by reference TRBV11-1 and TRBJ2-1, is EAEVAQSPRYKITEKSQAVAFWCDPISGHATLYWYRQILGQGPELLVQFQDESVVDDSQLPKDRFSAERLKGVDSTLKIQPAELGDSAMYLCASSLFYRSSYNEQFFGPGTRLTVL.

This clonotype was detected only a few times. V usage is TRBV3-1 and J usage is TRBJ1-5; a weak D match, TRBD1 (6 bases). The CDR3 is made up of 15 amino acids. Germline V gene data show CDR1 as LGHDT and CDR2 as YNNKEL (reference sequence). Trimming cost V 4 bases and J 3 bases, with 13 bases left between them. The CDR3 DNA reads TGTGCCAGCAGCCGGGACACTGGAATCAATCAGCCCCAGCATTTT. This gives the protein CASSRDTGINQPQHF.

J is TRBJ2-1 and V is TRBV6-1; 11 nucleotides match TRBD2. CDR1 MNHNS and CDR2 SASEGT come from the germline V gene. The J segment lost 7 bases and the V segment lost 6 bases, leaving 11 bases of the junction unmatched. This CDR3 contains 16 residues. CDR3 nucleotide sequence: TGTGCCAGCAGACGGATCACTAGCGGGAGTCCGAATGAGCAGTTCTTC. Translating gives CASRRITSGSPNEQFF.

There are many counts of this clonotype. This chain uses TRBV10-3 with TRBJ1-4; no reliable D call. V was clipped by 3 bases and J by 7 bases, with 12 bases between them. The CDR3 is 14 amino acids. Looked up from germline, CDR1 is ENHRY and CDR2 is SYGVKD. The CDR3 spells CAISDSPRSEKLFF. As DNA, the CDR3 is TGTGCCATCAGTGATTCTCCTCGGAGTGAAAAACTGTTTTTT.

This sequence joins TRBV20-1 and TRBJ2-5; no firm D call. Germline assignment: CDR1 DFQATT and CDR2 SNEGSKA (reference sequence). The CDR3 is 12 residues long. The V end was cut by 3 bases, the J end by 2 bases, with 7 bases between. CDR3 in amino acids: CSARSQQETQYF. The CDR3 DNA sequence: TGCAGTGCTAGGAGTCAGCAAGAGACCCAGTACTTC.

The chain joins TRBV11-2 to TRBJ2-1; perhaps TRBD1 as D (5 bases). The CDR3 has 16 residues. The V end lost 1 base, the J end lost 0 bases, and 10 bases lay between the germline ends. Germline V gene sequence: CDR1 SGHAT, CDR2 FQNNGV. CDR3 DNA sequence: TGTGCCAGCAGCTTAGTAAGGGGTAGCTCCTACAATGAGCAGTTCTTC. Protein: CASSLVRGSSYNEQFF.

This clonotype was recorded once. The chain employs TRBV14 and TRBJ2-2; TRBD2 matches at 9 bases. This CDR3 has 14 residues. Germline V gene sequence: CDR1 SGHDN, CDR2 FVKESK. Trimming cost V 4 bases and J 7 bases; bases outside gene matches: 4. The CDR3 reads CASSLERGVGELFF. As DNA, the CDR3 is TGTGCCAGCAGCCTCGAGCGGGGGGTCGGGGAGCTGTTTTTT.

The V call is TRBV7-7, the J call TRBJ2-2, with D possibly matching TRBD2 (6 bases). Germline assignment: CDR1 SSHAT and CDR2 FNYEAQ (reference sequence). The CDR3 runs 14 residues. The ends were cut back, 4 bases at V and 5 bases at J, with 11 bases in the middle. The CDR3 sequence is CASSSGLRTGELFF. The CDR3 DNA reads TGTGCCAGCAGCTCGGGACTGCGGACCGGGGAGCTGTTTTTT.

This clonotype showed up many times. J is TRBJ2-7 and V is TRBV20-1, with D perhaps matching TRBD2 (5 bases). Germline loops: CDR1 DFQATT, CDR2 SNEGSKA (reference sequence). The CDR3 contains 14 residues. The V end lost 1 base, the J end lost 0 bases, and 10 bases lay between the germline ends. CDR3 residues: CSARVPGISYEQYF. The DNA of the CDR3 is TGCAGTGCTAGAGTCCCGGGAATCTCCTACGAGCAGTACTTC.

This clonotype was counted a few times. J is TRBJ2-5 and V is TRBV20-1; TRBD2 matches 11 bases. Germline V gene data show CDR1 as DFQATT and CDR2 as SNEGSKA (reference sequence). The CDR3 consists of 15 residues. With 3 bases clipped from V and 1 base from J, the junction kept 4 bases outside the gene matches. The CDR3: CSARDLAGGQETQYF. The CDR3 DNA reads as TGCAGTGCTAGGGATCTAGCGGGGGGCCAAGAGACCCAGTACTTC.

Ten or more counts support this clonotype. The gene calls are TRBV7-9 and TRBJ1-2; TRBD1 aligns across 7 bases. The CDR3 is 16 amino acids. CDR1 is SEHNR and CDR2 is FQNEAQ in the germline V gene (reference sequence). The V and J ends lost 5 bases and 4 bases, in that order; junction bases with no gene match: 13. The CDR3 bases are TGTGCCAGCAGCCCCCTAACAGGGGCTCTGGGCTATGGCTACACCTTC. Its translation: CASSPLTGALGYGYTF.

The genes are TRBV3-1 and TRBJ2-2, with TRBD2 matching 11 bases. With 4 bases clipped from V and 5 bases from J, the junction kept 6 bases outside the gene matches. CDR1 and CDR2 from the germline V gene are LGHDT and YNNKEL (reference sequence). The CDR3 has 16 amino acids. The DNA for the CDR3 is TGTGCCAGCAGCCGCATAGCGGGAGGGCCGACCGGGGAGCTGTTTTTT. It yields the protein CASSRIAGGPTGELFF.

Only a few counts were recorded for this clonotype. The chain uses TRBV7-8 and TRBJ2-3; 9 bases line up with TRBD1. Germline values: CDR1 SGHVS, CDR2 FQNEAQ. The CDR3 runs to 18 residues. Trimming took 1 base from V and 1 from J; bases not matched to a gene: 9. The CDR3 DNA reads TGTGCCAGCAGCTTAGGGAGTTACAGGGGGCGAGGCACAGATACGCAGTATTTT. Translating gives CASSLGSYRGRGTDTQYF.

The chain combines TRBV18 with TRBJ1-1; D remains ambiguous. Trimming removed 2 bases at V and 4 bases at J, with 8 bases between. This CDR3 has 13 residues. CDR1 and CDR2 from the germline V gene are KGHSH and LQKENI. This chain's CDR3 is CASSPSMGTEAFF. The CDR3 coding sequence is TGTGCCAGCTCACCAAGCATGGGCACTGAAGCTTTCTTT. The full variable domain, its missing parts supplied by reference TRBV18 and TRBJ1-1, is NAGVMQNPRHLVRRRGQEARLRCSPMKGHSHVYWYRQLPEEGLKFMVYLQKENIIDESGMPKERFSAEFPKEGPSILRIQQVVRGDSAAYFCASSPSMGTEAFFGQGTRLTVV.

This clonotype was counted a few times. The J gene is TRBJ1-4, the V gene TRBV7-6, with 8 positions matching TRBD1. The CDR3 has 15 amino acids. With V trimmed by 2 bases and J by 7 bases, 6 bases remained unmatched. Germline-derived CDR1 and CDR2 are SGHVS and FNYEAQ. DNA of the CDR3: TGTGCCAGCAGCTTAATGACAGGGGCCTTTGAAAAACTGTTTTTT. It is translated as CASSLMTGAFEKLFF.

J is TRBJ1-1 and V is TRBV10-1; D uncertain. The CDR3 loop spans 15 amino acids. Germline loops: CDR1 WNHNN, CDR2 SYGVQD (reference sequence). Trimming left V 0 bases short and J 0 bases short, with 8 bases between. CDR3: CASSESSGMNTEAFF. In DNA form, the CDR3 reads TGCGCCAGCAGTGAGTCGTCAGGAATGAACACTGAAGCTTTCTTT.

The CDR3 DNA is TGTGCCAGCAGTTACTCGACCCGGGGGGATACGCAGTATTTT. It codes for CASSYSTRGDTQYF. This chain joins TRBV6-5 and TRBJ2-3, with a tentative D call TRBD2 (6 bases). CDR3 size: 14 residues. The V end lost 0 bases, the J end lost 6 bases, and 10 bases lay between the germline ends. Germline V lookup: CDR1 MNHEY, CDR2 SVGAGI.

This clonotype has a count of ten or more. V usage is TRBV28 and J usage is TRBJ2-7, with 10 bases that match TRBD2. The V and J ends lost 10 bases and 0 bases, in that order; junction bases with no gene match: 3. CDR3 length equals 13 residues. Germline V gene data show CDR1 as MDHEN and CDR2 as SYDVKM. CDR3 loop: CATRTSGSYEQYF. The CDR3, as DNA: TGTGCCACAAGGACTAGCGGCTCCTACGAGCAGTACTTC.

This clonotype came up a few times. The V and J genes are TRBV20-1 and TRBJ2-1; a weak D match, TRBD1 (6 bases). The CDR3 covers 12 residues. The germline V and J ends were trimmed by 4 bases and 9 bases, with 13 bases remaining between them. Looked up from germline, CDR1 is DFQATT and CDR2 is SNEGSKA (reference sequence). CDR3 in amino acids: CSAKQGMGEQFF. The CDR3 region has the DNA TGCAGTGCTAAACAGGGTATGGGTGAGCAGTTCTTC.

The CDR3 protein is CATSFSTSGRFNEQFF. In DNA, the CDR3 is TGTGCCACCAGCTTTTCGACTAGCGGGAGATTCAATGAGCAGTTCTTC. The V and J genes are TRBV15 and TRBJ2-1, with 12 bases identical to TRBD2. J was trimmed by 6 bases and V by 5 bases; bases with no gene match: 8. The CDR3 runs 16 residues. Germline lookup yields CDR1 LNHNV and CDR2 YYDKDF (reference sequence). Complete variable domain (other parts from reference TRBV15 and TRBJ2-1): DAMVIQNPRYQVTQFGKPVTLSCSQTLNHNVMYWYQQKSSQAPKLLFHYYDKDFNNEADTPDNFQSRRPNTSFCFLDIRSPGLGDTAMYLCATSFSTSGRFNEQFFGPGTRLTVL.